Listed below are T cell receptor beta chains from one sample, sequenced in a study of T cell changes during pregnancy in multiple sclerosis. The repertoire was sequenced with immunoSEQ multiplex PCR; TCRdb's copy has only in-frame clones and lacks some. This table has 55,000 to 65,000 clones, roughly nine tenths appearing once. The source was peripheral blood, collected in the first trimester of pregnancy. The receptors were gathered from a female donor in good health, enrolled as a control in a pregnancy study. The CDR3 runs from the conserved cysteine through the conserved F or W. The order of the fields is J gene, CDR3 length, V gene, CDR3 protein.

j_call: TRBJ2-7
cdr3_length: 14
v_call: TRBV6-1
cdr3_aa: CASSEARGTYEQYF

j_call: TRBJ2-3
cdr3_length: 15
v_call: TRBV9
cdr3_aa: CASSTRTGNTDTQYF

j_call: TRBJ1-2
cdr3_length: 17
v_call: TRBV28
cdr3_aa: CASGEVGGARPAYGYTF

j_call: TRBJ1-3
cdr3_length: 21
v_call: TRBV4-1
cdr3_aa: CASSQLPRQGDLPPAGNTIYF

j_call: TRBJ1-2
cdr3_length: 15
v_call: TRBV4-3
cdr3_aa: CASSQADQQDYGYTF

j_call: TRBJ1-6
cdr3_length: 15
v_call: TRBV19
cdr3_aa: CASTLQNSYNSPLHF

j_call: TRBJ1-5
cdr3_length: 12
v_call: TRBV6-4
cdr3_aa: CASTQGYQPQHF

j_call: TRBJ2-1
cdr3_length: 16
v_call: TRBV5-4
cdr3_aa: CASSLGGDRGYNEQFF

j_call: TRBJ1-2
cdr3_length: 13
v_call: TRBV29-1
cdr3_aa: CSVRDTLNYGYTF

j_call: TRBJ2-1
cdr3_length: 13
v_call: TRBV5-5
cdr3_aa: CASSLGGSAEEFF

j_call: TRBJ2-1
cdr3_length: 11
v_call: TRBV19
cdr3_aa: CASGDSGIGFF

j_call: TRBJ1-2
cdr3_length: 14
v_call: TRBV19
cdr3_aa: CASSTRQGSGGYTF

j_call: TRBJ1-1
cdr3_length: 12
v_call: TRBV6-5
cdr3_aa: CASSYGQTEAFF

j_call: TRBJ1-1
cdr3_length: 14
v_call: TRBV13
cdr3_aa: CASSSGQGNTEAFF

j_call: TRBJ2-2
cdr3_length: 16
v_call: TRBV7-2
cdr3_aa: CASSLNNRVNAGELFF

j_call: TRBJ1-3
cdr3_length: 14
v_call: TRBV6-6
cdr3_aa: CASSYLAAGNTIYF

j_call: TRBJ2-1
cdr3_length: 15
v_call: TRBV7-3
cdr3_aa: CASSQGLAGGYEQFF

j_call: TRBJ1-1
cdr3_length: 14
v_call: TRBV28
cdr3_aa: CASSLFEVNTEAFF

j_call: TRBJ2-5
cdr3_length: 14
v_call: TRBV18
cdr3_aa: CASSPRGQVETQYF

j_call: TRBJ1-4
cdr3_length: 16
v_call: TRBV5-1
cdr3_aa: CASSTSGQGAGEKLFF

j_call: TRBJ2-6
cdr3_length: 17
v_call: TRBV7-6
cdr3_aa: CASSLVGGGSGANVLTF

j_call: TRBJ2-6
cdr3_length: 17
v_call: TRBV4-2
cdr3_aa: CASSQERGASGANVLTF

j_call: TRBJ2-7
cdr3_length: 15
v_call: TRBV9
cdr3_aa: CASSVEGTGGGEQYF

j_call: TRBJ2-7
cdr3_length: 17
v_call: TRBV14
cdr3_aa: CASSPRGSGSLYYEQYF

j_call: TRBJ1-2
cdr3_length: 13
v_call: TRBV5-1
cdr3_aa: CASSLEGNRGYTF

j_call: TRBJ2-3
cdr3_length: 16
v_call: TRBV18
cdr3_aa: CASSPGTSGGTDTQYF

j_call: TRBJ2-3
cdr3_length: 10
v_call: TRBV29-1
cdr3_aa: CSAYTDTQYF

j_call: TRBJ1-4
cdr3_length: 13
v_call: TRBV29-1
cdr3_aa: CSVGDRADEKLFF

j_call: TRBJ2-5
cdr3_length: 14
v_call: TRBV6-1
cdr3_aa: CASSEGGESETQYF

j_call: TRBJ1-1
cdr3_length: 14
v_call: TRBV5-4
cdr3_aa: CASSFGTGDTEAFF

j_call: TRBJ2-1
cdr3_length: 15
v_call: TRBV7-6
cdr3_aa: CASSPTGESYNEQFF

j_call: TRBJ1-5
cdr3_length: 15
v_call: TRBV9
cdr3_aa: CASSPSGLWNQPQHF

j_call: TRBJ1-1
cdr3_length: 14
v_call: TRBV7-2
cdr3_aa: CASSLSQAYTEAFF

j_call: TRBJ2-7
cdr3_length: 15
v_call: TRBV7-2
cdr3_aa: CASSLIAVDLYEQYF

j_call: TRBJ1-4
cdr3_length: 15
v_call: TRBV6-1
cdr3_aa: CASSEATATNEKLFF

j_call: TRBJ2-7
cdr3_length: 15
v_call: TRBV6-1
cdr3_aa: CASSEASKGAEEQYF

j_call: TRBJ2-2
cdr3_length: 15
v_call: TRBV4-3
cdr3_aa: CASSQEGLPTGELFF

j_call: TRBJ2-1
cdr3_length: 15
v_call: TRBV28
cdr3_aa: CASSSASSGYNEQFF

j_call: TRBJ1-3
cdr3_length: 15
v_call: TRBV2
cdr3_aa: CASSVRTGSGNTIYF

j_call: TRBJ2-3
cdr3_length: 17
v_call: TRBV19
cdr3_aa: CASSIDPPGLAADTQYF

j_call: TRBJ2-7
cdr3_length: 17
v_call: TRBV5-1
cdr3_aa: CASSLEASGGSSYEQYF

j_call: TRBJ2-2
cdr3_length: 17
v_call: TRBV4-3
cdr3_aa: CASSQDLLAGGPGELFF

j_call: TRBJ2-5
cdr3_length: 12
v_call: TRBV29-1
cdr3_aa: CSVAGGGETQYF

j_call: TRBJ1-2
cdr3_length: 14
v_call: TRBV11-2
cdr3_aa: CASSLDPGNYGYTF

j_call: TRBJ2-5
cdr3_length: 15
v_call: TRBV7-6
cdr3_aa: CASSFGLEVEETQYF

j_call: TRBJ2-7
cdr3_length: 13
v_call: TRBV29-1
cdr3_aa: CSVVGQGAYEQYF

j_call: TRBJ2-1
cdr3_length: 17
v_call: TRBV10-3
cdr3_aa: CAISESLGIAAYNEQFF

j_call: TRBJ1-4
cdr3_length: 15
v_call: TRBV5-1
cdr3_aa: CASSLTTGDGEKLFF

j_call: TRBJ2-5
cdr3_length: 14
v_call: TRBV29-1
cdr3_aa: CSVEDRTVGGTQYF

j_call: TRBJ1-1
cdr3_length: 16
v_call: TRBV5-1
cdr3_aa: CASIFGSGGEGGEAFF

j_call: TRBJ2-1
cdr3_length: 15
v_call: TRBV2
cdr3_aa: CASRVQVSVPNEQFF

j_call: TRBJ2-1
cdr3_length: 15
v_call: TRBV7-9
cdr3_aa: CASSEGDTLYNEQFF

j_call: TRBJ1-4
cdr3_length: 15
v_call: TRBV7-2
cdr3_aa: CASSYGGGPNEKLFF